Shown below are 7 T cell receptor beta chains from a single sample sequenced in a study of T cells in Graves' hyperthyroidism and ophthalmopathy. The TCR beta CDR3 regions underwent amplification using RNA transcripts as the source. When the TCR CDR3 underwent first-round RT-PCR, the HTBI primer set was used. TCRdb processed the multiplex PCR reads anew with MiXCR; each CDR3 protein has one entry. In the table there are around 800,000 distinct CDR3 sequences, about two fifths of which are singletons. Source material: blood. The source is a man between 18 and 35 years old with Graves' hyperthyroidism.

The V gene is TRBV5-4, the J gene TRBJ2-5, with D maybe TRBD2 (6 bases). Looked up from germline, CDR1 is SGHNT and CDR2 is YYREEE (reference sequence). CDR3 length equals 15 residues. The V end was cut by 3 bases, the J end by 5 bases, with 17 bases between. The CDR3 region has the DNA TGTGCCAGCAGCTGGAGGGCCAGGGAAGACGAGACCCAGTACTTC. Protein sequence: CASSWRAREDETQYF.

The chain couples TRBV19 to TRBJ1-6; the match to TRBD1 covers 8 bases. V shed 8 bases, J shed 5 bases, and the junction held 2 bases outside the gene matches. Per the germline V gene, CDR1 is LNHDA and CDR2 is SQIVND (reference sequence). This CDR3 comprises 13 residues. The CDR3 DNA is TGTGCCAGTCCGGGACAGGATAATTCACCCCTCCACTTT. Protein product: CASPGQDNSPLHF.

This clonotype was counted once. The chain joins TRBV20-1 to TRBJ1-1; 12 bases map to TRBD1. The germline V gene encodes CDR1 DFQATT and CDR2 SNEGSKA (reference sequence). The CDR3 sequence is 14 residues long. V was pared by 4 bases and J by 6 bases, with 6 bases of the junction left unmatched. The CDR3 region is CSAKSGTGGPEAFF. The CDR3 coding sequence is TGCAGTGCTAAATCCGGGACAGGGGGCCCTGAAGCTTTCTTT.

Of note for this clonotype: One end of the junction fails to match germline, which may point to a read error. The CDR3 sequence: CASTQGGTQTYGQYF. The CDR3 DNA reads TGTGCCAGCACCCAAGGGGGGACACAGACGTACGGGCAGTACTTC. The chain carries TRBV25-1 and TRBJ2-7, with D possibly being TRBD1 or TRBD2 (6 bases each). The CDR3 spans 15 residues. Germline V lookup: CDR1 MGHDK, CDR2 SYGVNS.

The DNA for the CDR3 is TGCAGTGCTGGGACAGGGTTCGGCTACACCTTC. This translates into CSAGTGFGYTF. The genes are TRBV20-1 and TRBJ1-2; 9 bases line up with TRBD1. V lost 5 bases to trimming and J lost 8 bases; unmatched junction nucleotides: 3. Germline CDR1 is DFQATT and CDR2 is SNEGSKA (reference sequence). This CDR3 is built from 11 residues.

With regard to this clonotype: One base away lies a much larger clone, so this may be a sequencing read error. The chain is built from TRBV20-1 and TRBJ2-7; D may be TRBD2 (7 bases). CDR1 DFQATT and CDR2 SNEGSKA come from the germline V gene (reference sequence). The CDR3 sequence is 14 residues long. V lost 3 bases to trimming and J lost 6 bases, with 18 bases between them. The chain's CDR3 is CSARGGGATPEQYF. The CDR3 DNA is TGCAGTGCTAGGGGAGGGGGAGCCACCCCCGAGCAGTACTTC.

In its sample, this clonotype was seen a few times. The V and J genes are TRBV6-4 and TRBJ2-4; TRBD2 is a possible D gene (5 bases). Germline V lookup: CDR1 MRHNA, CDR2 SNTAGT. This CDR3 comprises 17 residues. V was pared by 2 bases and J by 0 bases, with 14 bases between. CDR3 loop: CASSDPEGTGAKNIQYF. The CDR3 region has the DNA TGTGCCAGCAGTGACCCAGAGGGCACGGGAGCCAAAAACATTCAGTACTTC.